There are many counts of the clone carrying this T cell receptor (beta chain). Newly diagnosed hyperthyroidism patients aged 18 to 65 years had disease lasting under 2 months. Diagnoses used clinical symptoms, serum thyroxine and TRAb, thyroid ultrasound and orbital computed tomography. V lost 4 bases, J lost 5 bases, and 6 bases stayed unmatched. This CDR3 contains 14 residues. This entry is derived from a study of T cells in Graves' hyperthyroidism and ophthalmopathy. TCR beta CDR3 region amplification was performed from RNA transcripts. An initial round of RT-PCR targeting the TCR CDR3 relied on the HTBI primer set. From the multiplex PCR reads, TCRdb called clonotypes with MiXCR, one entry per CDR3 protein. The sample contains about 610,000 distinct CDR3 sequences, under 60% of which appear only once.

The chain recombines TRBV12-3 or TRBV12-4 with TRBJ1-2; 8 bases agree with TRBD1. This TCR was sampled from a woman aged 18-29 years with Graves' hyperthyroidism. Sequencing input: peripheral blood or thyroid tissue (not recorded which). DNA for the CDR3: TGTGCCAGCAGTTCCCCAGGGGGCAATTATGGCTACACCTTC. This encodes CASSSPGGNYGYTF.